Presented here are 2 T cell receptor beta chains from one specimen sequenced in a study of cytomegalovirus exposure and HLA in healthy donors. PCR involved 60 Vbeta and 13 Jbeta primers. Sequencing was performed with immunoSEQ multiplex PCR; in TCRdb, only in-frame clones are kept and a portion is missing. The table shows around 110,000 clones, with 81% occurring only once. The source material was PBMCs. The receptors were sampled from a woman in her twenties or thirties in good health and CMV-seronegative.

The chain joins TRBV5-1 to TRBJ2-7, with a tentative D call TRBD2 (6 bases). Germline loops: CDR1 SGHRS, CDR2 YFSETQ. Trimming removed 5 bases at V and 7 bases at J, with 16 bases between. This CDR3 spans 13 amino acids. CDR3 region: CASSWGLGEEQYF. DNA of the CDR3: TGCGCCAGCAGTTGGGGACTGGGGGAAGAGCAGTACTTC.

The chain couples TRBV5-4 to TRBJ2-7; TRBD2 agrees at 9 bases. V shed 1 base and J 5 bases; nucleotides not matched to a gene: 7. The CDR3 has 15 amino acids. Per germline, CDR1 SGHNT and CDR2 YYREEE (reference sequence). Here the CDR3 reads CASSLNNAGGNEQYF. The CDR3 DNA is TGTGCCAGCAGCTTGAATAACGCGGGAGGGAACGAGCAGTACTTC.